The TCR beta chain under discussion was sequenced for a study of cytomegalovirus exposure and HLA in healthy donors. Across the study: Earlier, 95 million to 120 million unique TCR beta sequences were recovered from about 200 million T cells by an analysis.

General study results and limits: It was shown in a later analysis that HLA-associated TCR beta chains were more clonally expanded than other, equally common chains. There were a few CMV-associated chains whose specificity for CMV antigens was confirmed in vitro.

On this clone itself: The target antigen is unknown.

Use of 60 Vbeta and 13 Jbeta primers characterized the PCR. Generated by immunoSEQ multiplex PCR, the TCRdb table keeps only in-frame clones and is missing some. Here the sample spans approximately 100,000 clones, about 80% being singletons. The TCR was taken from a man aged 35 to 55 in good health and CMV-seronegative. The sequenced sample consisted of PBMCs.

CDR3 amino acids: CASSKDGRGGGRTYEQYF. CDR3 nucleotides: TGTGCCAGCAGCAAAGATGGCCGTGGCGGGGGGCGCACCTACGAGCAGTACTTC. This chain connects TRBV21-1 to TRBJ2-7; the table's D call, TRBD2, has no DNA check behind it. TRBV21-1 is a recognized pseudogene. CDR3 length: 18 residues.